The clone carrying this T cell receptor (beta chain) was recorded many times. Antigen specificity is unknown. The data belong to a study of T-cell memory formation after mild COVID-19. Overall study results and limits: Pre-infection memory held some responding clones, suggesting pre-existing cross-reactive T cells responded.

Germline-derived CDR1 and CDR2 are LGHDT and YNNKEL (reference sequence). CDR3 length: 15 amino acids. The J segment lost 8 bases and the V segment lost 6 bases, leaving 13 bases of the junction unmatched. In TCRdb, the 5' RACE reads were re-called with MiXCR into one record per CDR3 protein. The sample has under 250,000 distinct CDR3 sequences; less than 20% are singletons. This clonotype was obtained from an adult woman who had mild COVID-19 (a few samples of this study predate the infection). Cell type and time point are not known. The specimen sequenced was PBMCs or a T cell subset sorted from them (not recorded which). The rearrangement uses TRBV3-1 and TRBJ2-1; TRBD2 matches at 7 bases. As DNA, the CDR3 is TGTGCCAGCAGTAGGCCAGCGGGGTTGAGGGATGAGCAGTTCTTC. Translated: CASSRPAGLRDEQFF.